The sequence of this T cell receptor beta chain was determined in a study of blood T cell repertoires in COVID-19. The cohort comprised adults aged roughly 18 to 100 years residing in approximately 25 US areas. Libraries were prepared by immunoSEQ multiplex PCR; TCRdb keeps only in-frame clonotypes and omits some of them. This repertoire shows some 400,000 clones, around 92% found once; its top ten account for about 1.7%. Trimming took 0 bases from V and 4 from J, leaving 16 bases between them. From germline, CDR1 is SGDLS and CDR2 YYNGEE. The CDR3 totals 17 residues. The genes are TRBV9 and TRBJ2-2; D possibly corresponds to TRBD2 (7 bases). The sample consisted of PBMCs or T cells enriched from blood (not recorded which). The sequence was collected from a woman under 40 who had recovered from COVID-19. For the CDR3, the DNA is TGTGCCAGCAGCGTAGCTGAGGGGGGGCGCATCACCGGGGAGCTGTTTTTT. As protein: CASSVAEGGRITGELFF.